This TCR beta chain was profiled in a study of vaccination and CD4 T cells after COVID-19. Sequencing of DNA taken from cultured CD4+ T cells relied on the Oncomine TCR Beta short-read assay. TCRdb called the PCR reads again in MiXCR, with one record for every CDR3 protein. The sample consists of 15,000 or so distinct CDR3 sequences, roughly 36% of them appearing once. For this clonotype: Its antigen is still unknown.

The CDR3 runs to 15 residues. V lost 1 base, J lost 4 bases, and 12 bases lay in between. From germline, CDR1 is MGHRA and CDR2 YSYEKL. Treatment described: approximately 10-day PBMC culture with coronavirus spike peptide pools or control peptides (ViraFEST assay). The sequencing used CD4+ T cells from blood, cultured in vitro, collected before SARS-CoV-2 vaccination. The sequence was collected from a human donor who received a COVID-19 vaccine. The genes are TRBV4-1 and TRBJ2-3; D is possibly TRBD2 (6 bases). DNA for the CDR3: TGCGCCAGCAGCCAAGTAACTAGCCGCCCAGATACGCAGTATTTT. Its protein product is CASSQVTSRPDTQYF.